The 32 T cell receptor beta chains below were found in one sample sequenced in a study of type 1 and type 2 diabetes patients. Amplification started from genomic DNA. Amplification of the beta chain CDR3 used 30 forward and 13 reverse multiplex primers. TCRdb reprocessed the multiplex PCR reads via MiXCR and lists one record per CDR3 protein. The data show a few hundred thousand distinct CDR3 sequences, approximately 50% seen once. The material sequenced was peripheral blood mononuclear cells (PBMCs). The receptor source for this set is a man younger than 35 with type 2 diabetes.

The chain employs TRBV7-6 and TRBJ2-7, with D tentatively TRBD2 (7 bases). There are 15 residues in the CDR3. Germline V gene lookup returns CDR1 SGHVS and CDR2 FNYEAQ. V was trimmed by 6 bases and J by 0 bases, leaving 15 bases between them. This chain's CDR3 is CASRSEAGASYEQYF. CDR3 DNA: TGTGCCAGCAGGTCTGAGGCGGGGGCCTCCTACGAGCAGTACTTC.

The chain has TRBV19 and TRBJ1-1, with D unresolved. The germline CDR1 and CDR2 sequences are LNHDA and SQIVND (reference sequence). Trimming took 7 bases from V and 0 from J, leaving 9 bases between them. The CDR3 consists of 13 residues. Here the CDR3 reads CASTTRLNTEAFF. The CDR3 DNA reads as TGTGCCAGTACCACTCGGTTGAACACTGAAGCTTTCTTT.

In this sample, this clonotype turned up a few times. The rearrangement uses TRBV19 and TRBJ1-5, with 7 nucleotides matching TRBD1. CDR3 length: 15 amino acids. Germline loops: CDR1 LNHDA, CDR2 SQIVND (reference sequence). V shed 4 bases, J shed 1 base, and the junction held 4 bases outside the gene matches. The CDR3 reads CASSTRQGSNQPQHF. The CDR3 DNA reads TGTGCCAGTAGTACTCGACAGGGAAGCAATCAGCCCCAGCATTTT.

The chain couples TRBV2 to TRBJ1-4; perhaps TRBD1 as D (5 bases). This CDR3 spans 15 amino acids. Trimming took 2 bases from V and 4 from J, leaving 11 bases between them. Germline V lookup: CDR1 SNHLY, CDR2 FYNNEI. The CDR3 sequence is CASSEQGQSNEKLFF. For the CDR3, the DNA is TGTGCCAGCAGTGAACAGGGCCAGAGTAATGAAAAACTGTTTTTT.

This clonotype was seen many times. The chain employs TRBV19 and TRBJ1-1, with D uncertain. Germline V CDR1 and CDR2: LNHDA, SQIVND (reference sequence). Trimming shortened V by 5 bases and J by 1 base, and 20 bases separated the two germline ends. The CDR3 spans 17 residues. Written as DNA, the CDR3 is TGTGCCAGTAGTTATAGGGCGAGACCTCTTCCGAACACTGAAGCTTTCTTT. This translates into CASSYRARPLPNTEAFF.

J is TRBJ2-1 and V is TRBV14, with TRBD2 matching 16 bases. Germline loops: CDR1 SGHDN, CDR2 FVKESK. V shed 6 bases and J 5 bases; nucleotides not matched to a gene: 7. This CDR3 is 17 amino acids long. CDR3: CASRPGLAGGANNEQFF. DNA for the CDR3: TGTGCCAGCAGGCCGGGACTAGCGGGAGGGGCGAACAATGAGCAGTTCTTC.

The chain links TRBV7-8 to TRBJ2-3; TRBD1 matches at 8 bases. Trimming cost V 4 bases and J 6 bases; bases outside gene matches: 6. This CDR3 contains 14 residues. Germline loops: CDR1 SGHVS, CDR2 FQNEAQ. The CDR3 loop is CASSSNRGDDTQYF. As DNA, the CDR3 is TGTGCCAGCAGCTCGAACAGGGGGGACGATACGCAGTATTTT. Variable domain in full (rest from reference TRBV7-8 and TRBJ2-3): GAGVSQSPRYKVAKRGQDVALRCDPISGHVSLFWYQQALGQGPEFLTYFQNEAQLDKSGLPSDRFFAERPEGSVSTLKIQRTQQEDSAVYLCASSSNRGDDTQYFGPGTRLTVL.

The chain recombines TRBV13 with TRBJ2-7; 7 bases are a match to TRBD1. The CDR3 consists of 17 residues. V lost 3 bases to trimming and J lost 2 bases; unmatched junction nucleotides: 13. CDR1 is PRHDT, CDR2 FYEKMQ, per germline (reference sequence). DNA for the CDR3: TGTGCCAGCAGCTTGGAACCGGTTGAGACAGGGCCCTACGAGCAGTACTTC. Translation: CASSLEPVETGPYEQYF.

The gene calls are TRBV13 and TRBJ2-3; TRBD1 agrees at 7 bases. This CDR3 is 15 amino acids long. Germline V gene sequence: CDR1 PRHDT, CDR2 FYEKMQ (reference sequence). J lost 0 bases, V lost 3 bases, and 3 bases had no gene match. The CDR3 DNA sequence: TGTGCCAGCAGCTTGGGACAGCGAAGCACAGATACGCAGTATTTT. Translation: CASSLGQRSTDTQYF.

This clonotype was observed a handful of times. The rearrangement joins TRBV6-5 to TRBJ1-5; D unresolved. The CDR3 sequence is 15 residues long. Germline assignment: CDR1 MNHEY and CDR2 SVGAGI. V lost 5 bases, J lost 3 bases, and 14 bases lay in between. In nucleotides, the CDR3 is TGTGCCAGCAGTCCAGACCGAACCCCCAATCAGCCCCAGCATTTT. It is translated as CASSPDRTPNQPQHF.

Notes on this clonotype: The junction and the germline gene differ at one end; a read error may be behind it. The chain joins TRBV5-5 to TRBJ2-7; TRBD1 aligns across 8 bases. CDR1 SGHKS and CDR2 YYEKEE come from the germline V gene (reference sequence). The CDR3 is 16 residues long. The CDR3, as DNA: TGCGCCAGCAGCTCCCTCCCTTCCGGACAGGGAAGCGAGCAGTACTTC. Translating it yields CASSSLPSGQGSEQYF.

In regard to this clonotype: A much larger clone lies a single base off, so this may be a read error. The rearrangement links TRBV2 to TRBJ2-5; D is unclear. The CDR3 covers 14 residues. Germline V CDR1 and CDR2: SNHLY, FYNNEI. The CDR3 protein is CASSPWGAQETRYF. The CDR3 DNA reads TGTGCCAGTAGTCCGTGGGGTGCCCAAGAGACCCGGTACTTC.

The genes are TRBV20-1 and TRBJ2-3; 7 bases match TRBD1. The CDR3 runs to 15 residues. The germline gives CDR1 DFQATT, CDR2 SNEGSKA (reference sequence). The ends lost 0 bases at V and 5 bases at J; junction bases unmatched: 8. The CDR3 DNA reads TGCAGTGCTAGAGACTCGACAGGGTTGGGAGATACGCAGTATTTT. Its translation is CSARDSTGLGDTQYF.

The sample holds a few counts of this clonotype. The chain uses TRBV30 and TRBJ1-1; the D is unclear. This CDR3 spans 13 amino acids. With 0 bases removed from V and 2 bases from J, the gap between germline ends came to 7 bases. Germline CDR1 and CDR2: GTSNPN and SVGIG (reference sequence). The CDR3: CAWSVLSNTEAFF. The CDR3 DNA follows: TGTGCCTGGAGTGTACTGAGCAACACTGAAGCTTTCTTT.

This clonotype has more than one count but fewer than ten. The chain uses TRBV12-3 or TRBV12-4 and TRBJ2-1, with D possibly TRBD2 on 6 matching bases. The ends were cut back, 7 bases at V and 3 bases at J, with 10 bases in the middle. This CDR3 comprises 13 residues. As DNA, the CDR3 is TGTGCCAGCACGCAGGGACTCTACAATGAGCAGTTCTTC. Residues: CASTQGLYNEQFF.

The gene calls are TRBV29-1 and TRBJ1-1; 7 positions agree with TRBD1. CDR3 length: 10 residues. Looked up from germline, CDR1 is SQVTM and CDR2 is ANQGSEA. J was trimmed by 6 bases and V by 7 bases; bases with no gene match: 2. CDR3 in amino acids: CSATGAEAFF. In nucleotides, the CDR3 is TGCAGCGCAACAGGGGCTGAAGCTTTCTTT.

The CDR3 spells CASSLWGRAPRDSPLHF. CDR3 sequence (DNA): TGTGCCAGCAGTTTATGGGGACGGGCCCCGAGGGATTCACCCCTCCACTTT. The chain employs TRBV28 and TRBJ1-6, with D maybe TRBD1 (5 bases). Germline assignment: CDR1 MDHEN and CDR2 SYDVKM. V was cut by 0 bases and J by 8 bases, with 17 bases left in between. The CDR3 contains 17 residues.

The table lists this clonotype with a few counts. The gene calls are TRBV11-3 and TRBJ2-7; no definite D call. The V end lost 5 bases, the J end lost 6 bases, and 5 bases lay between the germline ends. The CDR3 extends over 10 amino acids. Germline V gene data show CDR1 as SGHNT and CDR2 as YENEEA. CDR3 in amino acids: CASSPTEQYF. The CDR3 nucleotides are TGTGCCAGCAGCCCCACCGAGCAGTACTTC.

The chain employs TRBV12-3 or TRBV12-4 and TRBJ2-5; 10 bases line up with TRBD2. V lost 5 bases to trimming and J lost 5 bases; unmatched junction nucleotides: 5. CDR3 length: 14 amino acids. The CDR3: CASSPGLALETQYF. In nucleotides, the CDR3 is TGTGCCAGCAGTCCGGGACTAGCGTTGGAGACCCAGTACTTC.

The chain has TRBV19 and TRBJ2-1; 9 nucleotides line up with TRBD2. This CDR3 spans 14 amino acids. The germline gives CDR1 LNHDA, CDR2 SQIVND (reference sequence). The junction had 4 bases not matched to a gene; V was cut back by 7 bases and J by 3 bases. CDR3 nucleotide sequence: TGTGCCAGTACTAGCGGGGACCACTACAATGAGCAGTTCTTC. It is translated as CASTSGDHYNEQFF.

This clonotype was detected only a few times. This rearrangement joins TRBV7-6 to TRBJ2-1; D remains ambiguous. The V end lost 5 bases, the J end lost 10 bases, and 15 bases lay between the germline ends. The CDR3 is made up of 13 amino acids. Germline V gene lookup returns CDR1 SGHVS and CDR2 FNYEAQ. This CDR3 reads CASSRPPQREQFF. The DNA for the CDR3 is TGTGCCAGCAGCCGCCCCCCACAGCGCGAGCAGTTCTTC. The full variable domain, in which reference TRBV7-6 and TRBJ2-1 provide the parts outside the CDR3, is GAGVSQSPRYKVTKRGQDVALRCDPISGHVSLYWYRQALGQGPEFLTYFNYEAQQDKSGLPNDRFSAERPEGSISTLTIQRTEQRDSAMYRCASSRPPQREQFFGPGTRLTVL.

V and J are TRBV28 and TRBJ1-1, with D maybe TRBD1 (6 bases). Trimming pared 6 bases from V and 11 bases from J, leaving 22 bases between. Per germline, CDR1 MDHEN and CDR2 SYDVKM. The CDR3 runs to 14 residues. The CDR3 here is CASSRRQVFLFAFF. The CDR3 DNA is TGTGCCAGCAGCCGCCGACAGGTCTTTTTGTTTGCTTTCTTT. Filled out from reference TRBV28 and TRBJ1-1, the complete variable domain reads DVKVTQSSRYLVKRTGEKVFLECVQDMDHENMFWYRQDPGLGLRLIYFSYDVKMKEKGDIPEGYSVSREKKERFSLILESASTNQTSMYLCASSRRQVFLFAFFGQGTRLTVV.

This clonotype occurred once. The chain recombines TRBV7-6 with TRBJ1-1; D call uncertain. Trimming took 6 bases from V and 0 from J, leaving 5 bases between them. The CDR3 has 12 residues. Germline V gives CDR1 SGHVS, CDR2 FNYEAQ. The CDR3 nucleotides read TGTGCCAGCAGACAGATGAACACTGAAGCTTTCTTT. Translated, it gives CASRQMNTEAFF. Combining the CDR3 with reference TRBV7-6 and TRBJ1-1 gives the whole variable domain GAGVSQSPRYKVTKRGQDVALRCDPISGHVSLYWYRQALGQGPEFLTYFNYEAQQDKSGLPNDRFSAERPEGSISTLTIQRTEQRDSAMYRCASRQMNTEAFFGQGTRLTVV.

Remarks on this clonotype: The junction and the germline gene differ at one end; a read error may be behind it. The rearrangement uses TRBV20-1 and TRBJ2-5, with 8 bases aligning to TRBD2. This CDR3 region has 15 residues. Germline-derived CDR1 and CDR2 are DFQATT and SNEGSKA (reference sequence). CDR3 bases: TGCAGTACTAGACTCCTCCCTAGCGGGCAAGAGACCCAGTACTTC. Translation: CSTRLLPSGQETQYF.

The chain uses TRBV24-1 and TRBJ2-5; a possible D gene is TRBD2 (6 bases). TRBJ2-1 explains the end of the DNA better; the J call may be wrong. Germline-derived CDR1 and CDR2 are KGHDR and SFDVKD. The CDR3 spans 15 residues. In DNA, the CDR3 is TGTGCCACCAGTGACGGAGGGAGGACCTACAATGAGCAGTTCTTC. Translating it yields CATSDGGRTYNEQFF.

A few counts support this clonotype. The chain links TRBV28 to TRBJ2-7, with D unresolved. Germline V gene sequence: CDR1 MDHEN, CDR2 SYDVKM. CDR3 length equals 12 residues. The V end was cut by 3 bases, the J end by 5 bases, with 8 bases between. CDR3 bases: TGTGCCAGCAGTTTCGGAAGGGACGAGCAGTACTTC. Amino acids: CASSFGRDEQYF. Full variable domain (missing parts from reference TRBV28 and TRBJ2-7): DVKVTQSSRYLVKRTGEKVFLECVQDMDHENMFWYRQDPGLGLRLIYFSYDVKMKEKGDIPEGYSVSREKKERFSLILESASTNQTSMYLCASSFGRDEQYFGPGTRLTVT.

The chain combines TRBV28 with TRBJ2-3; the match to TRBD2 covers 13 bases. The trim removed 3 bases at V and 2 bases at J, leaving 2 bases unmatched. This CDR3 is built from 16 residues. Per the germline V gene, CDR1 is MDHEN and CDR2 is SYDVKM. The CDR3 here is CASSFGTSGTTDTQYF. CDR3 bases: TGTGCCAGCAGTTTTGGGACTAGCGGGACCACAGATACGCAGTATTTT. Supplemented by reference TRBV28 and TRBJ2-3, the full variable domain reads DVKVTQSSRYLVKRTGEKVFLECVQDMDHENMFWYRQDPGLGLRLIYFSYDVKMKEKGDIPEGYSVSREKKERFSLILESASTNQTSMYLCASSFGTSGTTDTQYFGPGTRLTVL.

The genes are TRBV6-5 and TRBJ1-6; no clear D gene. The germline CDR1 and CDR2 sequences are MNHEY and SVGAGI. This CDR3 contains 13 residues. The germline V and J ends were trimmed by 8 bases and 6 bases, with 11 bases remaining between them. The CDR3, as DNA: TGTGCCAGCCCAGGAGCCGCTAATTCACCCCTCCACTTT. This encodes CASPGAANSPLHF.

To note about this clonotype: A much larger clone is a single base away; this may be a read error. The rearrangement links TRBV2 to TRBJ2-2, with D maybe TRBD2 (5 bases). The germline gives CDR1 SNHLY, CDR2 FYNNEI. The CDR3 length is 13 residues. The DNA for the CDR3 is TGTGCCAGCAGTGACTTGTCTACCGGGGAGCTGTTGTTT. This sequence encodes CASSDLSTGELLF.

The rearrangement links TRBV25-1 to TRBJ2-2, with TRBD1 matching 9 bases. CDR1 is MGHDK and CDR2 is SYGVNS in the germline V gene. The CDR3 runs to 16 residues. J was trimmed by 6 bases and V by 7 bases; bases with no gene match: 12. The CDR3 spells CASTPGTGFGSGELFF. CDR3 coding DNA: TGTGCCAGCACCCCCGGGACAGGGTTTGGATCCGGGGAGCTGTTTTTT. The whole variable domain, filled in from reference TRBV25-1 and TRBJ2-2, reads EADIYQTPRYLVIGTGKKITLECSQTMGHDKMYWYQQDPGMELHLIHYSYGVNSTEKGDLSSESTVSRIRTEHFPLTLESARPSHTSQYLCASTPGTGFGSGELFFGEGSRLTVL.

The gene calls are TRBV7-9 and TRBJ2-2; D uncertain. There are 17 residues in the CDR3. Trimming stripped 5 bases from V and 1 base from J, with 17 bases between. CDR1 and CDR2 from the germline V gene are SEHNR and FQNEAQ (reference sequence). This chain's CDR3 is CASSTGSPQMNTGELFF. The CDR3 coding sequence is TGTGCCAGCAGCACCGGCTCTCCCCAGATGAACACCGGGGAGCTGTTTTTT.

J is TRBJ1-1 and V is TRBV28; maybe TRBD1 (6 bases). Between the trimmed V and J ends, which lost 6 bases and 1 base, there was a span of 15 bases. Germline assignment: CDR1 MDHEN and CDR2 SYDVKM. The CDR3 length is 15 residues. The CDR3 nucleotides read TGTGCCAGCAGAGCAACCGGGACACCGAACACTGAAGCTTTCTTT. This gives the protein CASRATGTPNTEAFF.